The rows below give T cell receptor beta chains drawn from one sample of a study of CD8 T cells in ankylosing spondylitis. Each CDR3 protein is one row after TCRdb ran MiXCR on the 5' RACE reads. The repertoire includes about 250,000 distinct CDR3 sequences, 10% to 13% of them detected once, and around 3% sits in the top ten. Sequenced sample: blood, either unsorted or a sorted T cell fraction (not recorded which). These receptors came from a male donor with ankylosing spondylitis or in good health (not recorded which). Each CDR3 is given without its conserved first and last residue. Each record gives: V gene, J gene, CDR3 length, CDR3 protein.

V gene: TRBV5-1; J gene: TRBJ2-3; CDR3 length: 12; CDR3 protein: ASNPGGRKDTQY
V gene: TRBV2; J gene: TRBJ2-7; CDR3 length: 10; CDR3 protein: ASRAGGDEQY
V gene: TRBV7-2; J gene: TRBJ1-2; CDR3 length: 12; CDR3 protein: ASTSPTGSEGYT
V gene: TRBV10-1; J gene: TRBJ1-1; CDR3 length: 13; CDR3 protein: ASSEFDSSNTEAF
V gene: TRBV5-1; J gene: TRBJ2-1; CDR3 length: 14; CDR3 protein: ASSLALITGENEQF
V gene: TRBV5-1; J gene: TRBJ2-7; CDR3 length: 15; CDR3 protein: ASSLGEGGNGAYEQY
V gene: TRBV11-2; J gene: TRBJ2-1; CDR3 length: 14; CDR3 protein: ASSFIAGAGGNEQF
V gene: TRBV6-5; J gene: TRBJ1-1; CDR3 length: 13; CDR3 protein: ASSYSTGLNTEAF
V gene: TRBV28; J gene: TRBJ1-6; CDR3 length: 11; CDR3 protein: ASSLSAAKTLH
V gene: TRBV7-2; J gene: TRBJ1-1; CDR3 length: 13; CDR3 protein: ASSPPGAGPTEAF
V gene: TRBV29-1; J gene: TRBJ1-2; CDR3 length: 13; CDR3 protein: SVVYPGRYNYGYT
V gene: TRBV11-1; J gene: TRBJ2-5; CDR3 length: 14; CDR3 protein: ASSLSSGGRKETQY
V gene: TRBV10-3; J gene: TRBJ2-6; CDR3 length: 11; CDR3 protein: AIRISGANVLT
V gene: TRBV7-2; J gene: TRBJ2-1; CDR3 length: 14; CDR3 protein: ASSLVAGISYNEQF
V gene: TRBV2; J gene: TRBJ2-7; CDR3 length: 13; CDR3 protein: ASSGDRVTSYEQY
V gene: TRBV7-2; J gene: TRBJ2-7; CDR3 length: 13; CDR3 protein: ASSLGGAKTYEQY
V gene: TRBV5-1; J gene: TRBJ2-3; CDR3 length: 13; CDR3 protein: ASSPGYLSTDTQY
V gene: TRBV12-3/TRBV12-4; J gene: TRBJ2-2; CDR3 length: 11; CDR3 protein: ASSLKLAGELF
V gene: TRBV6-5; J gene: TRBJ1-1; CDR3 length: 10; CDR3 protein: ASKHQNTEAF
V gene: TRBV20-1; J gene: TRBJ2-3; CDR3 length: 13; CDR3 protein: SAASGASPTDTQY
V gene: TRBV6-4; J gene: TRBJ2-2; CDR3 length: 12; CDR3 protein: ASRGQGPTGELF
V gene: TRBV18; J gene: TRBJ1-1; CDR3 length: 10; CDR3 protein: ASSAMNTEAF
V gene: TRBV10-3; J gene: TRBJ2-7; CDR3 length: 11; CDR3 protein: AIRGEPSYEQY
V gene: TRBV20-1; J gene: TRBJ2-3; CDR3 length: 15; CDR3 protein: SAPRVRLNNPTDTQY
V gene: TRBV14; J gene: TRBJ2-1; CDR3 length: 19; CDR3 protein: ASSQAPGLAGGARWKNEQF
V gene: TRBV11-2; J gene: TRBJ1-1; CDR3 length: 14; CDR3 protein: ASSSLQTGMNTEAF
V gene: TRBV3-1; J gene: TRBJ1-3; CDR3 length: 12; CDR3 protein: ASSPSDKGNTIY
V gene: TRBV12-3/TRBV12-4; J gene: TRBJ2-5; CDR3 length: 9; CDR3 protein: ASGSSDTQY
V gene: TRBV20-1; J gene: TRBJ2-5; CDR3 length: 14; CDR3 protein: SAILLGQQNQETQY
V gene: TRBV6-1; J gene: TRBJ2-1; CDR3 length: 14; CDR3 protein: ASSDPGLAGANEQF
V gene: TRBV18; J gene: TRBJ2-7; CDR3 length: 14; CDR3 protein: ASSSVSGTGIYEQY
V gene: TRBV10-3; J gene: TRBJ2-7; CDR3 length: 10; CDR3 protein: AFSQLGYEQY
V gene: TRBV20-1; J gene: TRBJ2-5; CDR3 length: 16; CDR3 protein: SARDPLNPGQGQETQY
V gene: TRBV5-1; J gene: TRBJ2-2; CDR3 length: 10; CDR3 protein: ASSLTSRELF
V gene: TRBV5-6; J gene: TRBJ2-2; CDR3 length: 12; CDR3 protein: ASSLGLATGELF
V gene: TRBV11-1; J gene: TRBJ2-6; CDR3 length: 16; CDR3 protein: ASSLEGTARAGANVLT
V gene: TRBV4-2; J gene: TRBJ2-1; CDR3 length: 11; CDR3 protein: ASSQDSRNEQF
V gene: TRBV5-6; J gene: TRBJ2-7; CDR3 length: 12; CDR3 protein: ASSFGPLDYEQY
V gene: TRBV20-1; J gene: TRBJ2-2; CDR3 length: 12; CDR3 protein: SARHTGRGGELF
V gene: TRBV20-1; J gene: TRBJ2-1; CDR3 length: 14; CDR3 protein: SARGGGGYSYNEQF
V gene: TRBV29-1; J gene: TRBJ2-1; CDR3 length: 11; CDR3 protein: SVAGRAGNEQF
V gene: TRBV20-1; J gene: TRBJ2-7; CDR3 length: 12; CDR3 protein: SAKSGESSYEQY
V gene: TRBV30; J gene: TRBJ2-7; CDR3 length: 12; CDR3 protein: AWSVPRLADEQY
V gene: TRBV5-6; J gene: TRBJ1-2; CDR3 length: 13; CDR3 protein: ASSLWTGDISGYT
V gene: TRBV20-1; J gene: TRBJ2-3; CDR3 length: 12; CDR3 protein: SVKRPGGPDTQY
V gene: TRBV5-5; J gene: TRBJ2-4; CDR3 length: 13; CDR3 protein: ASSWGTAAKNIQY